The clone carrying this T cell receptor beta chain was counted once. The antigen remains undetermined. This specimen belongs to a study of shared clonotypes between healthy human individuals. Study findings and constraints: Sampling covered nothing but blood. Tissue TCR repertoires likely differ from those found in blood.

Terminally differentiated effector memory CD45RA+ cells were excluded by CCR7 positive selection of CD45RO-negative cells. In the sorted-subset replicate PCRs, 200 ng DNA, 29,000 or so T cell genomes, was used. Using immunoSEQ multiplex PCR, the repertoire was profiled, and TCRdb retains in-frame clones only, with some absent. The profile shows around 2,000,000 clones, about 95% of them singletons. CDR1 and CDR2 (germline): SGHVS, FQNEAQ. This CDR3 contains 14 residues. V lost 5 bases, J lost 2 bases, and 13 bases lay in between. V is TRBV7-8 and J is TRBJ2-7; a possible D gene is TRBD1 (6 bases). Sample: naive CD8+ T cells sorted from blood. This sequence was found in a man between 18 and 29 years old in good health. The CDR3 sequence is CASSITGITYEQYF. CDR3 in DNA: TGTGCCAGCAGCATTACAGGGATAACCTACGAGCAGTACTTC.